Below are 7 T cell receptor beta chains sequenced from a single sample in a study of blood T cell repertoires in COVID-19 (dated by TCRdb to 2018 to 2021). The method behind the library was the immunoSEQ multiplex PCR assay. The source is immuneACCESS, and TCRdb retained only in-frame sequences with V and J called. Part of the clones is not carried over; for the studies checked, unresolved V genes explain less than half of this, and the remainder is unexplained. Counted in this sample were more than 200,000 clones; around 80% of them appeared once. In total, the top ten clones hold approximately 4% of the sample. Input material: peripheral blood. These TCRs come from a woman between 40 and 55 years old with active or convalescent COVID-19.

In its sample, this clone was seen once. The chain employs TRBV14 and TRBJ2-3; TRBD2 might be the D (6 bases). Germline V gene data show CDR1 as SGHDN and CDR2 as FVKESK. The CDR3 is made up of 14 amino acids. The V end was cut by 4 bases, the J end by 2 bases, with 10 bases between. CDR3 bases: TGTGCCAGCAGCCGGGGAGGTTCCACAGATACGCAGTATTTT. Its translation is CASSRGGSTDTQYF. Full variable domain (remainder filled in from reference TRBV14 and TRBJ2-3): EAGVTQFPSHSVIEKGQTVTLRCDPISGHDNLYWYRRVMGKEIKFLLHFVKESKQDESGMPNNRFLAERTGGTYSTLKVQPAELEDSGVYFCASSRGGSTDTQYFGPGTRLTVL.

The genes are TRBV19 and TRBJ2-1; D remains ambiguous. CDR1 and CDR2 (germline): LNHDA, SQIVND (reference sequence). This CDR3 spans 11 amino acids. V was shortened by 10 bases and J by 7 bases, with 11 bases between the two germline ends. The CDR3 reads CATRSPNEQFF. The CDR3 DNA sequence: TGTGCCACCAGATCCCCAAATGAGCAGTTCTTC.

The chain uses TRBV6-1 and TRBJ1-6; 10 positions agree with TRBD1. V lost 3 bases and J lost 7; bases outside the gene matches: 6. The CDR3 extends over 16 amino acids. Per germline, CDR1 MNHNS and CDR2 SASEGT. CDR3 amino acids: CASSDGTGQGNSPLHF. CDR3 in DNA: TGTGCCAGCAGTGACGGGACGGGACAGGGGAATTCACCCCTCCACTTT.

The chain is built from TRBV5-1 and TRBJ2-7, with TRBD2 matching over 7 bases. The length of the CDR3 is 14 residues. V was pared by 4 bases and J by 1 base, with 5 bases of the junction left unmatched. CDR1 is SGHRS and CDR2 is YFSETQ in the germline V gene. The CDR3 loop is CASSPGGGSYEQYV. The DNA for the CDR3 is TGCGCCAGCAGCCCGGGCGGGGGTTCCTACGAGCAGTACGTC.

The chain links TRBV6-6 to TRBJ2-3; TRBD1 agrees at 9 bases. Per the germline V gene, CDR1 is MNHNY and CDR2 is SVGAGI (reference sequence). The V gene end was trimmed by 6 bases and the J gene end by 2 bases; junction bases not matched to a gene: 6. The CDR3 is 15 residues long. The CDR3 DNA is TGTGCCAGCAGCATCGGGACAGGGCCCACAGATACGCAGTATTTT. It translates to CASSIGTGPTDTQYF.

The V and J genes are TRBV4-1 and TRBJ1-4, with TRBD1 matching over 7 bases. V was clipped by 0 bases and J by 5 bases; unmatched bases: 3. The CDR3 is made up of 15 amino acids. Germline V gene lookup returns CDR1 MGHRA and CDR2 YSYEKL. The CDR3 nucleotides are TGCGCCAGCAGCCAAGAAGGGACAGTCAATGAAAAACTGTTTTTT. Translation gives CASSQEGTVNEKLFF.

The chain carries TRBV20-1 and TRBJ1-2; D ambiguous. CDR3 size: 11 residues. Germline lookup yields CDR1 DFQATT and CDR2 SNEGSKA (reference sequence). V lost 5 bases, J lost 4 bases, and 8 bases lay in between. CDR3 loop: CSAEEVYGYTF. The CDR3 DNA reads as TGCAGTGCTGAGGAAGTCTATGGCTACACCTTC.